This T cell receptor beta chain stems from a study of blood T cell repertoires in COVID-19. About the research overall: T cells, B-cell-depleted T cells, or PBMCs provided the cDNA or gDNA that served as material.

Libraries were prepared by immunoSEQ multiplex PCR; TCRdb keeps only in-frame clonotypes and omits some of them. The sample records approximately 200,000 clones, approximately 82% being singletons. With regard to this clone: A read error may be the cause here, since a much bigger clone is one base away.

This CDR3 contains 15 residues. Germline CDR1 and CDR2: SGHRS and YFSETQ. J lost 3 bases, V lost 4 bases, and 10 bases had no gene match. The sequenced sample consisted of peripheral blood. The chain uses TRBV5-1 and TRBJ2-7; 7 bases agree with TRBD1. The origin of this receptor is a human donor with acute or convalescent COVID-19. The donor label of this sample is uncertain. The CDR3 spells CASSRSGQGDYEQYF. In DNA form, the CDR3 reads TGCGCCAGCAGCCGGAGTGGGCAGGGGGACTACGAGCAGTACTTC.